Here is one T cell receptor beta chain with its context. Antigen specificity is unknown. A much larger clone lies one base from this, so it may be a read error. The conserved phenylalanine or tryptophan is not found at the CDR3 terminus, so this likely reflects a read error. These data originate in a study of regulatory T cells in long-lasting Graves disease. V lost 5 bases, J lost 7 bases, and 9 bases stayed unmatched. This CDR3 region has 14 residues. General study findings and limits: Persistent disease was associated with favored TRBV28 usage and with favored use of TRBJ1-2 and TRBJ2-5. Those with persistent disease had in common more public clonotypes (about 2,500) than new patients (roughly 970).

Relying on iRepertoire HTBI primers and Arm-PCR of CDR3 regions, the team built TCR beta libraries. TCRdb fed the multiplex PCR reads into MiXCR, producing one record per CDR3 protein. Here the sample spans 310,000 or so distinct CDR3 sequences, roughly a fifth being singletons. The time point was: persistent/refractory GD, antithyroid drugs over 5 years with positive TRAb. Following extraction of RNA from PBMCs, that RNA was used to make the TCR library. The chain combines TRBV12-3 or TRBV12-4 with TRBJ1-1; 8 positions match TRBD1. The material was peripheral blood mononuclear cells (PBMCs), obtained when the disease was refractory, from a patient treated with antithyroid drugs. This TCR was recovered from a female donor with Graves disease. The CDR3 sequence: CASSLLQGGNEAFL. DNA of the CDR3: TGTGCCAGCAGTCTACTACAGGGGGGGAATGAAGCTTTCCTT.